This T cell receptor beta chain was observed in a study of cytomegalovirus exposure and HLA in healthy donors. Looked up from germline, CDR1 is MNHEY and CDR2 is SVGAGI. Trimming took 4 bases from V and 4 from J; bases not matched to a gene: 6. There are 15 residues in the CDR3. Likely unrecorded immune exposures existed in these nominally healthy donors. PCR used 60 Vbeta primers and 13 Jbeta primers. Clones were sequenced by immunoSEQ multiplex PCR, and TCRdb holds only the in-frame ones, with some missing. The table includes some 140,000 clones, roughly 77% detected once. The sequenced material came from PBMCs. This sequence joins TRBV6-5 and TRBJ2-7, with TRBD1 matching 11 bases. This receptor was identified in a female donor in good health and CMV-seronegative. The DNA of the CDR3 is TGTGCCAGCAGTTTGGACAGGGGGCTGCCGTACGAGCAGTACTTC. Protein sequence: CASSLDRGLPYEQYF.